The rows below give T cell receptor beta chains drawn from one sample of a study of blood T cell repertoires in COVID-19. Method: immunoSEQ multiplex PCR; TCRdb's copy keeps in-frame clones and lacks some. The sample yields roughly 330,000 clones, roughly 87% seen once. The sequencing input was peripheral blood. Receptor source: a young man with COVID-19, enrolled during active disease. CDR3s include the opening cysteine and the closing phenylalanine or tryptophan. A D gene is named only where the DNA matches it firmly. Size values are once, few and many counts, or a class for expanded clones, and some rows have none.

length: 13; size: NA; J: TRBJ2-5; V: TRBV9; D: NA; CDR3: CASSVGGLETQYF; DNA: TGTGCCAGCAGCGTAGGGGGGCTGGAGACCCAGTACTTC
length: 15; size: NA; J: TRBJ1-1; V: TRBV15; D: NA; CDR3: CATSRALGGNTEAFF; DNA: TGTGCCACCAGCAGGGCGTTGGGGGGGAACACTGAAGCTTTCTTT
length: 14; size: NA; J: TRBJ2-7; V: TRBV10-2; D: NA; CDR3: CASSESPVGYEQYF; DNA: TGCGCCAGCAGTGAGTCGCCAGTCGGGTACGAGCAGTACTTC
length: 15; size: NA; J: TRBJ2-3; V: TRBV4-3; D: TRBD2; CDR3: CASSQGSGGADTQYF; DNA: TGCGCCAGCAGCCAAGGATCGGGGGGGGCAGATACGCAGTATTTT
length: 13; size: NA; J: TRBJ2-1; V: TRBV29-1; D: NA; CDR3: CSVEEPTGTEQFF; DNA: TGCAGCGTTGAAGAGCCGACGGGTACTGAGCAGTTCTTC
length: 17; size: NA; J: TRBJ2-1; V: TRBV7-9; D: TRBD2; CDR3: CASSHRLLAGGLYEQFF; DNA: TGTGCCAGCAGCCACAGACTTCTAGCGGGGGGGCTGTATGAGCAGTTCTTC
length: 14; size: NA; J: TRBJ1-5; V: TRBV7-9; D: NA; CDR3: CASSLGGENQPQHF; DNA: TGTGCCAGCAGCTTAGGGGGGGAAAATCAGCCCCAGCATTTT
length: 16; size: NA; J: TRBJ2-7; V: TRBV7-6; D: TRBD2; CDR3: CASSLSLIAGGGEQYF; DNA: TGTGCCAGCAGCTTAAGCTTAATAGCGGGAGGAGGCGAGCAGTACTTC
length: 13; size: NA; J: TRBJ2-2; V: TRBV7-3; D: NA; CDR3: CASSIREVGELFF; DNA: TGTGCCAGCAGCATAAGGGAGGTCGGGGAGCTGTTTTTT
length: 15; size: NA; J: TRBJ2-5; V: TRBV9; D: NA; CDR3: CASSVAGGRQETQYF; DNA: TGTGCCAGCAGCGTAGCCGGGGGTAGGCAAGAGACCCAGTACTTC
length: 15; size: NA; J: TRBJ2-7; V: TRBV4-1; D: TRBD2; CDR3: CASSQTREVSYEQYF; DNA: TGCGCCAGCAGCCAAACCCGGGAGGTCTCCTACGAGCAGTACTTC
length: 14; size: NA; J: TRBJ2-1; V: TRBV28; D: TRBD2; CDR3: CASSLAGGRHEQFF; DNA: TGTGCCAGCTCGCTAGCGGGAGGGCGGCATGAGCAGTTCTTC
length: 11; size: NA; J: TRBJ2-7; V: TRBV20-1; D: NA; CDR3: CSATSTYEQYF; DNA: TGCAGTGCTACTAGTACCTACGAGCAGTACTTC
length: 18; size: NA; J: TRBJ2-1; V: TRBV7-9; D: TRBD2; CDR3: CASSQGLAPYPPYNEQFF; DNA: TGTGCCAGCAGCCAGGGACTAGCGCCATACCCGCCCTACAATGAGCAGTTCTTC
length: 14; size: NA; J: TRBJ2-5; V: TRBV24-1; D: NA; CDR3: CATPQEESQETQYF; DNA: TGTGCCACCCCCCAGGAGGAATCTCAAGAGACCCAGTACTTC
length: 15; size: NA; J: TRBJ2-1; V: TRBV4-2; D: TRBD2; CDR3: CASSQGTSGNNEQFF; DNA: TGTGCCAGCAGCCAAGGAACTAGCGGAAACAATGAGCAGTTCTTC
length: 14; size: NA; J: TRBJ2-1; V: TRBV11-3; D: NA; CDR3: CASAAEQGFNEQFF; DNA: TGTGCCAGCGCTGCTGAACAGGGATTCAATGAGCAGTTCTTC
length: 13; size: few; J: TRBJ1-2; V: TRBV6-4; D: TRBD1; CDR3: CASRATGDYGYTF; DNA: TGTGCCAGCAGAGCGACAGGGGATTATGGCTACACCTTC
length: 15; size: NA; J: TRBJ2-4; V: TRBV11-2; D: NA; CDR3: CASSLVASAKNIQYF; DNA: TGTGCCAGCAGCTTAGTAGCATCAGCCAAAAACATTCAGTACTTC
length: 15; size: NA; J: TRBJ2-5; V: TRBV7-6; D: NA; CDR3: CASSLGAGRWETQYF; DNA: TGTGCCAGCAGCTTAGGGGCGGGGAGATGGGAGACCCAGTACTTC
length: 14; size: NA; J: TRBJ2-1; V: TRBV10-3; D: NA; CDR3: CAISEDNSYNEQFF; DNA: TGTGCCATCAGTGAGGACAACTCCTACAATGAGCAGTTCTTC
length: 15; size: NA; J: TRBJ2-3; V: TRBV5-6; D: TRBD1; CDR3: CASNQQGNSTDTQYF; DNA: TGTGCCAGCAATCAACAGGGGAATAGCACAGATACGCAGTATTTT
length: 13; size: NA; J: TRBJ2-3; V: TRBV5-4; D: NA; CDR3: CASSTTSTDTQYF; DNA: TGTGCCAGCAGTACGACAAGCACAGATACGCAGTATTTT
length: 15; size: NA; J: TRBJ1-1; V: TRBV11-2; D: NA; CDR3: CASSPISLGNTEAFF; DNA: TGTGCCAGCAGCCCCATTAGCTTGGGGAACACTGAAGCTTTCTTT